Below, 27 T cell receptor beta chains from the same sample are listed, as sequenced in a study of siplizumab effects on memory and regulatory T cells (dated by TCRdb to the late 2010s). Library preparation employed the immunoSEQ multiplex PCR assay. This is the immuneACCESS table as TCRdb keeps it, with only in-frame sequences that have V and J called. A part of the clones is gone; compared with another copy, unresolved V genes explain less than half, and the rest is unexplained. Counted in this sample were about 91,000 clones; approximately 94% of them appeared once. Together, the top ten hold under 8.5% of the sample. The specimen was CD8+ T cells sorted from blood. The receptors here all came from a human donor in good health.

The V and J genes are TRBV4-3 and TRBJ2-1; D perhaps matches TRBD2 (6 bases). V was cut by 8 bases and J by 0 bases, with 8 bases left in between. The germline CDR1 and CDR2 sequences are LGHNA and YSLEER. CDR3 length: 13 amino acids. In DNA form, the CDR3 reads TGCGCCAGCTCTAGCGTCTCCTACAATGAGCAGTTCTTC. It codes for CASSSVSYNEQFF.

This clone occurred a few times. V is TRBV10-1 and J is TRBJ2-4, with D possibly TRBD1 on 6 matching bases. The CDR3 runs 13 residues. Trimming stripped 3 bases from V and 14 bases from J, with 17 bases between. Germline V gives CDR1 WNHNN, CDR2 SYGVQD (reference sequence). CDR3 protein: CASSELNRVGEYF. CDR3 DNA: TGCGCCAGCAGTGAACTTAACAGGGTTGGAGAGTACTTC.

The chain joins TRBV13 to TRBJ1-4; D is unresolved. The CDR3 runs to 12 residues. The V gene lost 3 bases and the J gene lost 14 bases, with 13 bases spanning the gap. Germline values: CDR1 PRHDT, CDR2 FYEKMQ (reference sequence). The CDR3 sequence is CASSFATEVLFF. The CDR3 nucleotides read TGTGCCAGCAGCTTCGCCACGGAAGTTCTGTTTTTT.

The chain has TRBV7-2 and TRBJ2-3; 9 bases fit TRBD1. V was pared by 6 bases and J by 5 bases, with 12 bases of the junction left unmatched. The CDR3 is 16 amino acids. From germline, CDR1 is SGHTA and CDR2 FQGNSA. The CDR3 sequence is CASSPTGQGNRDTQYF. In nucleotides, the CDR3 is TGTGCCAGCAGTCCTACCGGACAGGGGAACCGAGATACGCAGTATTTT.

The chain joins TRBV6-5 to TRBJ2-5; no clear D. V lost 6 bases, J lost 1 base, and 12 bases lay in between. The CDR3 length is 14 residues. In germline, CDR1 is MNHEY, CDR2 SVGAGI. The CDR3 sequence: CASSHIGPQETQYF. CDR3 bases: TGTGCCAGCAGCCACATCGGTCCCCAAGAGACCCAGTACTTC.

This clone was recorded once. The rearrangement joins TRBV4-1 to TRBJ1-5; a possible D gene is TRBD1 (5 bases). CDR1 MGHRA and CDR2 YSYEKL come from the germline V gene. CDR3 size: 14 residues. Trimming took 4 bases from V and 3 from J, leaving 10 bases between them. For the CDR3, the DNA is TGCGCCAGCAGCCCACCGGGACTCAATCAGCCCCAGCATTTT. It yields the protein CASSPPGLNQPQHF.

The chain carries TRBV11-3 and TRBJ2-1, with TRBD1 matching 7 bases. The germline CDR1 and CDR2 sequences are SGHNT and YENEEA. This CDR3 comprises 14 residues. Trimming took 5 bases from V and 6 from J; bases not matched to a gene: 7. This chain's CDR3 is CASSQRQGPNEQFF. CDR3 sequence (DNA): TGTGCCAGCAGCCAACGACAGGGCCCCAATGAGCAGTTCTTC.

The table lists this clone with a few counts. V usage is TRBV27 and J usage is TRBJ1-5, with D uncertain. There are 14 residues in the CDR3. Germline values: CDR1 MNHEY, CDR2 SMNVEV (reference sequence). V was pared by 4 bases and J by 0 bases, with 7 bases between. CDR3 sequence reads: CASSSPDSNQPQHF. CDR3 in DNA: TGTGCCAGCAGTTCCCCGGATAGCAATCAGCCCCAGCATTTT.

The CDR3 loop reads CASSEQGAHHPLHF. DNA of the CDR3: TGCGCCAGCAGTGAGCAGGGGGCGCATCACCCCCTCCACTTT. J is TRBJ1-6 and V is TRBV10-2, with 8 bases fitting TRBD1. This CDR3 has 14 amino acids. Per the germline V gene, CDR1 is WSHSY and CDR2 is SAAADI. With 2 bases clipped from V and 13 bases from J, the junction kept 7 bases outside the gene matches.

The J gene is TRBJ2-3, the V gene TRBV13; unclear D gene. The ends were cut back, 6 bases at V and 1 base at J, with 17 bases in the middle. Germline V gene data show CDR1 as PRHDT and CDR2 as FYEKMQ (reference sequence). The CDR3 spans 16 residues. Here the CDR3 reads CASRKRAAGRTDTQYF. The CDR3 DNA reads as TGTGCCAGCAGAAAAAGGGCGGCAGGCCGCACAGATACGCAGTATTTT.

A single count supports this clone. The genes are TRBV4-1 and TRBJ1-1; 7 bases are a match to TRBD1. Germline V lookup: CDR1 MGHRA, CDR2 YSYEKL. The J segment lost 7 bases and the V segment lost 2 bases, leaving 10 bases of the junction unmatched. The CDR3 contains 15 residues. Here the CDR3 DNA reads TGCGCCAGCAGCCAACACACCGGGACAGCTTATGAAGCTTTCTTT. Translating gives CASSQHTGTAYEAFF.

V and J are TRBV5-6 and TRBJ1-1; D not resolved. The CDR3 runs to 12 residues. CDR1 and CDR2 from the germline V gene are SGHDT and YYEEEE. The V gene lost 7 bases and the J gene lost 6 bases, with 13 bases spanning the gap. CDR3 sequence reads: CASHSSWSEAFF. The CDR3 DNA reads as TGTGCCAGCCACTCCTCATGGTCTGAAGCTTTCTTT.

This CDR3 is CASRRDTSSSGNTIYF. CDR3 nucleotides: TGTGCCAGCAGGAGAGACACCTCGAGCTCTGGAAACACCATATATTTT. The chain has TRBV9 and TRBJ1-3; no clear D. Per the germline V gene, CDR1 is SGDLS and CDR2 is YYNGEE. CDR3 length: 16 residues. Trimming pared 5 bases from V and 0 bases from J, leaving 15 bases between.

The V and J genes are TRBV15 and TRBJ2-5; 7 bases match TRBD2. With 3 bases clipped from V and 3 bases from J, the junction kept 7 bases outside the gene matches. CDR3 size: 15 residues. CDR1 is LNHNV and CDR2 is YYDKDF in the germline V gene (reference sequence). The CDR3 DNA is TGTGCCACCAGCAGCGGATGGAGCGGGGAAGAGACCCAGTACTTC. It codes for CATSSGWSGEETQYF.

This chain uses TRBV27 with TRBJ1-5; D is undetermined. Germline CDR1 MNHEY, CDR2 SMNVEV (reference sequence). The CDR3 sequence is 14 residues long. V dropped 3 bases and J dropped 0 bases, with 6 bases sitting between them. The CDR3 DNA sequence: TGTGCCAGCAGTTTCCTCTATAGCAATCAGCCCCAGCATTTT. It specifies CASSFLYSNQPQHF.

This sequence joins TRBV30 and TRBJ2-2; D is undetermined. This CDR3 is built from 13 residues. The ends were cut back, 4 bases at V and 0 bases at J, with 6 bases in the middle. Germline values: CDR1 GTSNPN, CDR2 SVGIG (reference sequence). The CDR3 sequence is CAWTTTNTGELFF. DNA of the CDR3: TGTGCCTGGACCACCACGAACACCGGGGAGCTGTTTTTT.

The chain couples TRBV9 to TRBJ2-3; D call uncertain. The CDR3 consists of 15 residues. Germline-derived CDR1 and CDR2 are SGDLS and YYNGEE. The V end was cut by 0 bases, the J end by 0 bases, with 8 bases between. In DNA, the CDR3 is TGTGCCAGCAGCGTAGATCCAGTTAGCACAGATACGCAGTATTTT. Translated, it gives CASSVDPVSTDTQYF.

The V call is TRBV19, the J call TRBJ2-1, with a tentative D call TRBD2 (6 bases). Germline loops: CDR1 LNHDA, CDR2 SQIVND (reference sequence). The CDR3 runs 15 residues. V lost 3 bases to trimming and J lost 4 bases, with 13 bases between them. CDR3 DNA: TGTGCCAGTAGTATTGTGGCTAGCGATTACAATGAGCAGTTCTTC. This sequence encodes CASSIVASDYNEQFF.

This sequence joins TRBV2 and TRBJ1-1; possibly TRBD1 for D (5 bases). This CDR3 comprises 12 residues. Trimming cost V 7 bases and J 3 bases, with 9 bases left between them. Germline V CDR1 and CDR2: SNHLY, FYNNEI. CDR3 region: CASIGGDTEAFF. The DNA for the CDR3 is TGTGCCAGCATCGGGGGGGACACTGAAGCTTTCTTT.

V is TRBV18 and J is TRBJ2-5, with TRBD1 identical over 7 bases. The V segment lost 4 bases and the J segment 3 bases; nucleotides outside the gene matches: 5. CDR3 length: 14 amino acids. From germline, CDR1 is KGHSH and CDR2 LQKENI. The CDR3 reads CASSHTDREETQYF. For the CDR3, the DNA is TGTGCCAGCTCACACACTGACAGGGAAGAGACCCAGTACTTC.

The chain has TRBV6-6 and TRBJ2-6, with D uncertain. This CDR3 region has 15 residues. V lost 6 bases to trimming and J lost 0 bases, with 9 bases between them. Germline CDR1 is MNHNY and CDR2 is SVGAGI (reference sequence). The CDR3 nucleotides are TGTGCCAGCAGCGATTTTAACTCTGGGGCCAACGTCCTGACTTTC. This translates into CASSDFNSGANVLTF.

The chain is built from TRBV27 and TRBJ2-3; 9 positions match TRBD1. The CDR3 length is 15 residues. CDR1 MNHEY and CDR2 SMNVEV come from the germline V gene (reference sequence). The V and J ends lost 5 bases and 5 bases, in that order; junction bases with no gene match: 8. CDR3 amino acids: CASSPTDRGEDTQYF. Here the CDR3 DNA reads TGTGCCAGCAGTCCCACCGACAGGGGGGAAGATACGCAGTATTTT.

This rearrangement joins TRBV27 to TRBJ2-1; D unclear. The CDR3 runs 12 residues. V lost 4 bases to trimming and J lost 7 bases, with 8 bases between them. Germline loops: CDR1 MNHEY, CDR2 SMNVEV (reference sequence). The CDR3 loop reads CASSYSRNEQFF. CDR3 DNA sequence: TGTGCCAGCAGTTATTCAAGGAATGAGCAGTTCTTC.

This clone was counted only a few times. J is TRBJ2-7 and V is TRBV7-8; D is perhaps TRBD1 (7 bases). The CDR3 consists of 14 residues. CDR1 SGHVS and CDR2 FQNEAQ come from the germline V gene. V dropped 5 bases and J dropped 3 bases, with 14 bases sitting between them. CDR3 bases: TGTGCCAGCAGCACGGCAGGGGGGAACTACGAGCAGTACTTC. Translating gives CASSTAGGNYEQYF.

This chain joins TRBV10-3 and TRBJ1-5; a weak D match, TRBD1 (6 bases). The V gene lost 11 bases and the J gene lost 3 bases, with 20 bases spanning the gap. Germline V gene data show CDR1 as ENHRY and CDR2 as SYGVKD. CDR3 length: 15 residues. For the CDR3, the DNA is TGTGCCTCCGGAGGAGGGGGAGGCATCAATCAGCCCCAGCATTTT. The encoded protein is CASGGGGGINQPQHF.

The J gene is TRBJ2-2, the V gene TRBV5-6, with a tentative D call TRBD1 (5 bases). CDR3 length: 15 amino acids. Trimming shortened V by 0 bases and J by 2 bases, and 8 bases separated the two germline ends. In germline, CDR1 is SGHDT, CDR2 YYEEEE. CDR3 sequence: CASSLEQANTGELFF. The CDR3 nucleotides are TGTGCCAGCAGCTTGGAACAGGCCAACACCGGGGAGCTGTTTTTT. Full variable domain (missing parts from reference TRBV5-6 and TRBJ2-2): DAGVTQSPTHLIKTRGQQVTLRCSPKSGHDTVSWYQQALGQGPQFIFQYYEEEERQRGNFPDRFSGHQFPNYSSELNVNALLLGDSALYLCASSLEQANTGELFFGEGSRLTVL.

This clone was found once. The chain joins TRBV19 to TRBJ2-1; D unresolved. This CDR3 is 15 amino acids long. V shed 10 bases and J shed 0 bases, with 16 bases lying between them. The V gene's germline CDR1 is LNHDA and CDR2 SQIVND (reference sequence). The CDR3 protein is CATNQDSSSYNEQFF. The CDR3 nucleotides are TGTGCCACCAACCAAGACTCGAGCTCCTACAATGAGCAGTTCTTC. The variable domain in full, completed from reference TRBV19 and TRBJ2-1, reads DGGITQSPKYLFRKEGQNVTLSCEQNLNHDAMYWYRQDPGQGLRLIYYSQIVNDFQKGDIAEGYSVSREKKESFPLTVTSAQKNPTAFYLCATNQDSSSYNEQFFGPGTRLTVL.